The TCR beta chain under discussion was sequenced for a study of T cells in Graves' hyperthyroidism and ophthalmopathy. Study-level results: The majority of expanded thyroid clonotypes above 0.001 also appeared in blood. Model predictions of ophthalmopathy came a median around 6.5 months before onset.

RNA transcripts served as the template for amplifying TCR beta CDR3 regions. HTBI primers drove first-round RT-PCR of the TCR CDR3. Each CDR3 protein gets one entry after TCRdb re-called the multiplex PCR reads with MiXCR. The data show approximately 560,000 distinct CDR3 sequences, approximately 14% seen once. Concerning this clonotype itself: Its specificity is unknown.

Lactation, pregnancy, other autoimmune disease or uncontrolled infection excluded patients. Source material: blood. The source is a woman aged 25 to 45 with Graves' hyperthyroidism.

The CDR3 DNA reads as TGCGCCAGCAGCCAAGAGGAGGGGAAGGGGAATGAAAAACTGTTTTTT. Encoded protein: CASSQEEGKGNEKLFF. This rearrangement joins TRBV4-3 to TRBJ1-4, with TRBD1 as a possible D gene (5 bases). This CDR3 region has 16 residues. The germline V gene encodes CDR1 LGHNA and CDR2 YSLEER. The V and J ends lost 0 bases and 5 bases respectively, with 13 bases between them.